A single sample gave rise to the 18 T cell receptor beta chains below, sequenced in a study of blood T cells in healthy people across ages. Next came a second PCR, run for roughly 6 to 11 cycles, which used a sample-barcoded 5' primer along with a J-beta primer mix. TCRdb recomputed calls from the 5' RACE reads with MiXCR, one row per CDR3 protein. The sample contains around 520,000 distinct CDR3 sequences, over 25% of which appear only once. The same specimen was also included in a second study, on T cells of mothers and their children.

The sample taken for sequencing was blood. These receptors all stem from a boy aged 2 to 10 in good health.

At least ten counts were recorded for this clonotype. The genes are TRBV20-1 and TRBJ2-5; weak D call: TRBD1 (6 bases). CDR1 is DFQATT, CDR2 SNEGSKA, per germline (reference sequence). Trimming removed 3 bases at V and 1 base at J, with 9 bases between. The CDR3 covers 13 residues. The CDR3 sequence is CSASRDTQETQYF. The CDR3, as DNA: TGCAGTGCTAGCCGGGACACCCAAGAGACCCAGTACTTC.

CDR3: CSVGTVMNPEQYF. CDR3 in DNA: TGCAGCGTCGGGACAGTTATGAACCCCGAGCAGTACTTC. V gene TRBV29-1 combines with J gene TRBJ2-7, with 7 bases matching TRBD1. This CDR3 comprises 13 residues. V dropped 6 bases and J dropped 6; count of bases not matched to a gene: 11. Germline V gene sequence: CDR1 SQVTM, CDR2 ANQGSEA.

The chain carries TRBV5-1 and TRBJ2-4; the match to TRBD1 covers 7 bases. The junction had 3 bases not matched to a gene; V was cut back by 2 bases and J by 7 bases. CDR1 and CDR2 (germline): SGHRS, YFSETQ. The CDR3 sequence is 13 residues long. CDR3 DNA sequence: TGCGCCAGCAGCTTCCGACAGGGTAACATTCAGTACTTC. Amino acid sequence: CASSFRQGNIQYF.

This clonotype has just a few counts. The chain employs TRBV7-6 and TRBJ2-5, with 14 bases identical to TRBD2. The J call is doubtful: the DNA matches TRBJ2-1 better. Germline-derived CDR1 and CDR2 are SGHVS and FNYEAQ. CDR3 length: 17 residues. The CDR3 loop is CASSSGLAGVYYNEQFF. CDR3 bases: TGTGCCAGCAGCTCGGGACTAGCGGGAGTCTACTACAATGAGCAGTTCTTC.

The chain links TRBV27 to TRBJ2-5; 8 bases line up with TRBD1. Near its end, the DNA agrees better with TRBJ2-7, so the J call may be wrong. In germline, CDR1 is MNHEY, CDR2 SMNVEV (reference sequence). The CDR3 runs 14 residues. The CDR3 coding sequence is TGTGCCAGCAGTTTTGCCGGACAGGGTTACGAGCAGTACTTC. The encoded protein is CASSFAGQGYEQYF.

This clonotype came up a few times. The chain links TRBV4-3 to TRBJ2-6, with D perhaps TRBD1 or TRBD2 (5 bases each). In germline, CDR1 is LGHNA, CDR2 YSLEER. This CDR3 contains 16 residues. V dropped 1 base and J dropped 1 base, with 8 bases sitting between them. This CDR3 is CASSQAEGSGANVLTF. In DNA form, the CDR3 reads TGCGCCAGCAGCCAAGCTGAGGGGTCTGGGGCCAACGTCCTGACTTTC.

This chain connects TRBV5-1 to TRBJ1-5; D gene ambiguous. CDR3 length equals 14 residues. V lost 4 bases to trimming and J lost 4 bases, with 12 bases between them. Germline V lookup: CDR1 SGHRS, CDR2 YFSETQ. The CDR3: CASSRWVFNQPQHF. The DNA of the CDR3 is TGCGCCAGCAGCAGGTGGGTTTTTAATCAGCCCCAGCATTTT.

The chain links TRBV6-6 to TRBJ1-1; tentative D call: TRBD1 (5 bases). CDR1 is MNHNY, CDR2 SVGAGI, per germline (reference sequence). The length of the CDR3 is 12 residues. V was pared by 2 bases and J by 10 bases, with 11 bases between. This CDR3 is CASSYEGEAAFF. The CDR3 region has the DNA TGTGCCAGCAGTTACGAAGGGGAGGCAGCTTTCTTT.

This chain links TRBV5-1 with TRBJ1-1; D unclear. The CDR3 spans 13 residues. Trimming removed 6 bases from V and 0 bases from J, with 9 bases in between. Germline loops: CDR1 SGHRS, CDR2 YFSETQ. The CDR3 loop reads CASMFAMNTEAFF. The CDR3 coding sequence is TGCGCCAGCATGTTTGCCATGAACACTGAAGCTTTCTTT.

The rearrangement links TRBV27 to TRBJ2-1, with 11 bases aligning to TRBD1. The DNA end favors TRBJ2-5, so the J call may be wrong. Germline V lookup: CDR1 MNHEY, CDR2 SMNVEV (reference sequence). The CDR3 runs to 14 residues. For the CDR3, the DNA is TGTGCCAGCAGTAGGGACAGGGGGGCGGAGACCCAGTACTTC. It encodes CASSRDRGAETQYF.

This rearrangement joins TRBV12-3 or TRBV12-4 to TRBJ2-5; 7 nucleotides line up with TRBD1. The J call may be in error: the DNA end matches TRBJ2-7 better. CDR3 length: 17 residues. CDR3: CASSSPLLQGRSYEQYF. CDR3 DNA: TGTGCCAGCAGTTCCCCACTCCTACAGGGGCGATCCTACGAGCAGTACTTC.

This clonotype was counted between two and nine times. The chain combines TRBV4-1 with TRBJ1-2; D is perhaps TRBD1 (5 bases). Germline values: CDR1 MGHRA, CDR2 YSYEKL. V was cut by 1 base and J by 7 bases, with 7 bases left in between. The CDR3 length is 12 residues. CDR3: CASSQGQGGYTF. The CDR3 DNA reads as TGCGCCAGCAGCCAAGGGCAGGGTGGCTACACCTTC.

J is TRBJ2-1 and V is TRBV10-3; D gene ambiguous. V was shortened by 2 bases and J by 5 bases, with 13 bases between the two germline ends. The CDR3 is made up of 15 amino acids. From germline, CDR1 is ENHRY and CDR2 SYGVKD. In nucleotides, the CDR3 is TGTGCCATCAGTGAGCGAAGTCCGGCCGACAATGAGCAGTTCTTC. This gives the protein CAISERSPADNEQFF.

This clonotype was seen ten or more times. The V and J genes are TRBV7-9 and TRBJ2-5; tentatively, D is TRBD2 (5 bases). Germline CDR1 is SEHNR and CDR2 is FQNEAQ (reference sequence). CDR3 length equals 14 residues. V was pared by 3 bases and J by 0 bases, with 8 bases between. CDR3 amino acids: CASSLTRDQETQYF. CDR3 DNA sequence: TGTGCCAGCAGCTTGACGAGGGACCAAGAGACCCAGTACTTC. The full variable domain, completed using reference TRBV7-9 and TRBJ2-5, is DTGVSQNPRHKITKRGQNVTFRCDPISEHNRLYWYRQTLGQGPEFLTYFQNEAQLEKSRLLSDRFSAERPKGSFSTLEIQRTEQGDSAMYLCASSLTRDQETQYFGPGTRLLVL.

This sequence joins TRBV7-3 and TRBJ1-6; D uncertain. CDR1 is SGHTA and CDR2 is FQGTGA in the germline V gene. Trimming took off 1 base at V and 8 bases at J, with 6 bases between the two ends. The length of the CDR3 is 13 residues. This chain's CDR3 is CASSLNSDSPLHF. As DNA, the CDR3 is TGTGCCAGCAGCTTAAACAGCGATTCACCCCTCCACTTT.

The chain combines TRBV28 with TRBJ1-1; the D gene is possibly TRBD1 (6 bases). CDR3 length: 12 amino acids. Trimming shortened V by 5 bases and J by 5 bases, and 9 bases separated the two germline ends. CDR1 MDHEN and CDR2 SYDVKM come from the germline V gene. Written as DNA, the CDR3 is TGTGCCAGCAGTCCAGGGGAGACTGAAGCTTTCTTT. It is translated as CASSPGETEAFF.

The V and J genes are TRBV12-3 or TRBV12-4 and TRBJ2-2; D is perhaps TRBD1 (6 bases). V was pared by 0 bases and J by 2 bases, with 10 bases between. The CDR3 has 16 residues. DNA for the CDR3: TGTGCCAGCAGTTTAGCGCAGGGGTCCAACACCGGGGAGCTGTTTTTT. Translating it yields CASSLAQGSNTGELFF.

This clonotype was counted between two and nine times. J is TRBJ1-2 and V is TRBV2; 9 bases align to TRBD1. The trim removed 6 bases at V and 3 bases at J, leaving 5 bases unmatched. Germline V gene lookup returns CDR1 SNHLY and CDR2 FYNNEI. CDR3 length: 14 residues. The CDR3 spells CASRGTGYDYGYTF. In DNA form, the CDR3 reads TGTGCCAGCAGGGGGACAGGGTACGACTATGGCTACACCTTC.